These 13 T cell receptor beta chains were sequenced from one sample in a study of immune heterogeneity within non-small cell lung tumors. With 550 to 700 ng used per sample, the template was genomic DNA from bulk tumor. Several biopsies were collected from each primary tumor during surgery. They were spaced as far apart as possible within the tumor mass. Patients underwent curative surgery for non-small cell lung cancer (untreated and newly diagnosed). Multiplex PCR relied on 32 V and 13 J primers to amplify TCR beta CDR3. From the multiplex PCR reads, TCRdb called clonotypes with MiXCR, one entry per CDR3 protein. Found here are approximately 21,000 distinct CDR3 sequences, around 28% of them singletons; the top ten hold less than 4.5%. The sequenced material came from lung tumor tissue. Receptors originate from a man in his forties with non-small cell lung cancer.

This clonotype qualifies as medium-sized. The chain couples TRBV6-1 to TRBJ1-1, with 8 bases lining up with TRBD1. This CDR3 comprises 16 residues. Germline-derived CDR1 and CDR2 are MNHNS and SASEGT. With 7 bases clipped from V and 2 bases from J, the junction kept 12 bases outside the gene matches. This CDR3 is CASIRRTGTRNTEAFF. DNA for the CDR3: TGTGCCAGCATACGCCGGACAGGGACTCGAAACACTGAAGCTTTCTTT.

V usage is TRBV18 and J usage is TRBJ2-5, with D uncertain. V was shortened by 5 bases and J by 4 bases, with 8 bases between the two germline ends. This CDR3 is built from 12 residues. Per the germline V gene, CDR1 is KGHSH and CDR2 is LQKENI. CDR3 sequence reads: CASSNGGETQYF. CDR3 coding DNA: TGTGCCAGCTCAAACGGCGGAGAGACCCAGTACTTC.

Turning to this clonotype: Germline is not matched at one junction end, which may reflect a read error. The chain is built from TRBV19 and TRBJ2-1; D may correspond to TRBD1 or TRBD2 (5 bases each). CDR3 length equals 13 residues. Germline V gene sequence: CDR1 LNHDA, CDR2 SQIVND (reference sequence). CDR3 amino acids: CVSSLGLLAGQFF. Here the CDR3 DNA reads TGTGTCAGTAGTCTGGGGCTCCTAGCAGGGCAGTTCTTC.

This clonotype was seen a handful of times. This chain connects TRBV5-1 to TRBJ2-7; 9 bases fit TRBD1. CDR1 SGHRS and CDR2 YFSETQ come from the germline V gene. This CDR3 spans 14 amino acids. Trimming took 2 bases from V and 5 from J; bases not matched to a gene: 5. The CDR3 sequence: CASSFVGQGDEQYF. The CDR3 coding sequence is TGCGCCAGCAGCTTCGTGGGACAGGGTGACGAGCAGTACTTC. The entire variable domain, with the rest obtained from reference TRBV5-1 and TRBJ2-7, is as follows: KAGVTQTPRYLIKTRGQQVTLSCSPISGHRSVSWYQQTPGQGLQFLFEYFSETQRNKGNFPGRFSGRQFSNSRSEMNVSTLELGDSALYLCASSFVGQGDEQYFGPGTRLTVT.

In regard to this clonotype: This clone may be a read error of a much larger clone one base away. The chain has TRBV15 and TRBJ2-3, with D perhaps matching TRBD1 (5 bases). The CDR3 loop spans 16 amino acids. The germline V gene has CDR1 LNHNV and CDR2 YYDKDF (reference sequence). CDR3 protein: CATGRGPGIGTDTQYF. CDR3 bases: TGTGCCACCGGCAGAGGCCCAGGGATTGGCACAGATACGCAGTATTTT.

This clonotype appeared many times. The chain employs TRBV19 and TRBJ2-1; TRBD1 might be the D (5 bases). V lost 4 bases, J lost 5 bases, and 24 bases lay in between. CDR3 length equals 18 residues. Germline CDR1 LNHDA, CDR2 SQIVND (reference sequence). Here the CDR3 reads CASSKDPPPIRVHNEQFF. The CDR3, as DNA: TGTGCCAGTAGTAAAGACCCGCCGCCCATCAGGGTACACAATGAGCAGTTCTTC.

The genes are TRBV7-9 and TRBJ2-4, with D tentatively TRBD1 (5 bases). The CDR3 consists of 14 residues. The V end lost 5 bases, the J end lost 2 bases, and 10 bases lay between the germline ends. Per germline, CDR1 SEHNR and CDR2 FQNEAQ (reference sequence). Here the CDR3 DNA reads TGTGCCAGCAGCGAGACAGTATCCAAAAACATTCAGTACTTC. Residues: CASSETVSKNIQYF.

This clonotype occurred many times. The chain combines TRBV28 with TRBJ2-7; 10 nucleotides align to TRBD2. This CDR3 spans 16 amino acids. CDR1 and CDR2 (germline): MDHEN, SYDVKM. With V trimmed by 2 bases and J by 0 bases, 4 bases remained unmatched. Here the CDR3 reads CASSLARTSGSYEQYF. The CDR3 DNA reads TGTGCCAGCAGTTTAGCCCGGACTAGCGGCTCCTACGAGCAGTACTTC.

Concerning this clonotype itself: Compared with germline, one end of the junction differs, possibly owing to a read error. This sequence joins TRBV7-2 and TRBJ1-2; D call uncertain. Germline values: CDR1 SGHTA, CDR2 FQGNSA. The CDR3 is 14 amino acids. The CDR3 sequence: CARSYQTSNYGYTF. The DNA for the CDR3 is TGTGCCAGAAGCTACCAGACAAGTAACTATGGCTACACCTTC.

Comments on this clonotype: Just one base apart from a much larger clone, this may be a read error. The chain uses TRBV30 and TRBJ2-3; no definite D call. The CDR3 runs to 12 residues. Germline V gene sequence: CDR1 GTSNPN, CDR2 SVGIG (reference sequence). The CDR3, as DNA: TGTGCCTGGAGTGTACTTTCAGATACGAAGTATTTT. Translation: CAWSVLSDTKYF.

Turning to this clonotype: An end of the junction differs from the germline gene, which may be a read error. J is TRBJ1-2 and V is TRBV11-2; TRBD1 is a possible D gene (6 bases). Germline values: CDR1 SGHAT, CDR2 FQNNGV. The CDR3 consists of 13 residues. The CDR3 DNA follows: TGTTCCAGCACCCCCGGGGGCCTCTATGGCTACACCTTC. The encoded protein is CSSTPGGLYGYTF.

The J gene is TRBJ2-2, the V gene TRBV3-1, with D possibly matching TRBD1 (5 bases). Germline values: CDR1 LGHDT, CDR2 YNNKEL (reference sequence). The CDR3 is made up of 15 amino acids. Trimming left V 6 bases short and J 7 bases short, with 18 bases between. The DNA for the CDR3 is TGTGCCAGCAGAGGTACAAGGGGCGCAAACGGGGAGCTGTTTTTT. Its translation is CASRGTRGANGELFF.

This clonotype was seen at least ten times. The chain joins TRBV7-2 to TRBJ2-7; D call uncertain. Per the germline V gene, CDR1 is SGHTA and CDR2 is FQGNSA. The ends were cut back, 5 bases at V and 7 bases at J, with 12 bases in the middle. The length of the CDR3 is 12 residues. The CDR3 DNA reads TGTGCCAGCAGCCTATCCCCTTTTGAGCAGTACTTC. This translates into CASSLSPFEQYF.